This T cell receptor beta chain was captured by sequencing in a study of immune evolution from preneoplasia to lung adenocarcinoma. Produced via immunoSEQ multiplex PCR; TCRdb's table is partial and in-frame only. In the table there are 39,000 or so clones, less than 80% of which are singletons. The V gene's germline CDR1 is SGHDT and CDR2 YYEEEE. The CDR3 is 13 residues long. The V end lost 5 bases, the J end lost 5 bases, and 13 bases lay between the germline ends. The rearrangement uses TRBV5-6 and TRBJ1-2; D gene unclear. Sequenced: FFPE invasive lung adenocarcinoma tissue. This clonotype was obtained from a person in their sixties with lung adenocarcinoma. The CDR3 is CASRKIGSYGYTF. As DNA, the CDR3 is TGTGCCAGCAGGAAAATAGGGTCGTATGGCTACACCTTC.